These 10 T cell receptor beta chains share one sample of origin, sequenced in a study of blood T cells in healthy people across ages. Primers used in a second PCR of about 7 to 12 cycles were a sample-barcoded 5' primer and a J-beta primer mix. Using its own MiXCR run on the 5' RACE reads, TCRdb lists one record per CDR3 protein. The sample lists 700,000 or so distinct CDR3 sequences, 20% to 25% occurring once. The sample comprised blood. These receptors all come from a man aged 70-80 years in good health.

This clonotype has just a few counts. The gene calls are TRBV11-2 and TRBJ1-4; possible D gene TRBD1, 6 bases. Germline CDR1 is SGHAT and CDR2 is FQNNGV. This CDR3 contains 16 residues. The ends were cut back, 1 base at V and 8 bases at J, with 17 bases in the middle. CDR3: CASSLVGGGLKEKLFF. CDR3 sequence (DNA): TGTGCCAGCAGCTTAGTAGGGGGGGGTTTGAAGGAAAAACTGTTTTTT.

This clonotype was observed a few times. The V call is TRBV6-5, the J call TRBJ2-3; 12 bases fit TRBD2. The CDR3 consists of 17 residues. Germline CDR1 reads MNHEY; CDR2 reads SVGAGI. V was pared by 4 bases and J by 1 base, with 6 bases of the junction left unmatched. Here the CDR3 reads CASSWGRTSGGTDTQYF. CDR3 coding DNA: TGTGCCAGCAGTTGGGGACGGACTAGCGGGGGCACAGATACGCAGTATTTT.

The chain combines TRBV5-5 with TRBJ2-1; D possibly corresponds to TRBD2 (6 bases). This CDR3 is built from 15 residues. CDR1 and CDR2 (germline): SGHKS, YYEKEE (reference sequence). Deletions cut 4 bases from V and 6 bases from J, with 17 bases between. In nucleotides, the CDR3 is TGTGCCAGCAGCCCAGTGATGCGGGGAGGCAATGAGCAGTTCTTC. It codes for CASSPVMRGGNEQFF.

The rearrangement joins TRBV5-6 to TRBJ1-1; TRBD1 matches 9 bases. Germline V gives CDR1 SGHDT, CDR2 YYEEEE. The CDR3 sequence is 17 residues long. After removal of 4 bases from V and 1 base from J, the junction contained 11 bases not matched to a gene. CDR3: CASSPSFGTGTNTEAFF. DNA of the CDR3: TGTGCCAGCAGCCCAAGCTTTGGGACAGGGACGAACACTGAAGCTTTCTTT.

J is TRBJ1-2 and V is TRBV6-1; a weak D match, TRBD1 (6 bases). V lost 3 bases to trimming and J lost 4 bases, with 12 bases between them. Germline V CDR1 and CDR2: MNHNS, SASEGT. The CDR3 has 14 residues. CDR3 in amino acids: CASSDVGRGYGYTF. The CDR3 DNA is TGTGCCAGCAGTGACGTGGGCAGGGGCTATGGCTACACCTTC.

This clonotype was counted between two and nine times. At one end, the junction sequence differs from germline, possibly due to a read error. The rearrangement joins TRBV20-1 to TRBJ1-1, with 8 bases fitting TRBD1. The CDR3 has 15 amino acids. The V gene's germline CDR1 is DFQATT and CDR2 SNEGSKA (reference sequence). CDR3 region: CSAIKGTGFSGEAFF. The CDR3 DNA reads as TGCAGCGCTATTAAAGGGACAGGTTTCTCGGGTGAAGCTTTCTTT.

The chain employs TRBV20-1 and TRBJ2-3, with D uncertain. CDR3 length equals 11 residues. Germline loops: CDR1 DFQATT, CDR2 SNEGSKA (reference sequence). Trimming removed 3 bases from V and 6 bases from J, with 7 bases in between. The CDR3 region has the DNA TGCAGTGCTAGTAATAGGGATACGCAGTATTTT. It codes for CSASNRDTQYF.

The rearrangement uses TRBV18 and TRBJ2-3; 8 bases align to TRBD2. V lost 2 bases to trimming and J lost 4 bases; unmatched junction nucleotides: 2. This CDR3 comprises 14 residues. Germline V gives CDR1 KGHSH, CDR2 LQKENI. DNA for the CDR3: TGTGCCAGCTCACCAGGGACTAGTGCAGATACGCAGTATTTT. Its translation is CASSPGTSADTQYF. Looking up the rest from reference TRBV18 and TRBJ2-3 gives the full variable domain: NAGVMQNPRHLVRRRGQEARLRCSPMKGHSHVYWYRQLPEEGLKFMVYLQKENIIDESGMPKERFSAEFPKEGPSILRIQQVVRGDSAAYFCASSPGTSADTQYFGPGTRLTVL.

The CDR3 region is CASTLSLWGTGELFF. The CDR3 region has the DNA TGTGCCAGCACCTTGTCACTCTGGGGTACCGGGGAGCTGTTTTTT. This chain uses TRBV27 with TRBJ2-2, with D unclear. Trimming stripped 7 bases from V and 5 bases from J, with 17 bases between. Germline V lookup: CDR1 MNHEY, CDR2 SMNVEV (reference sequence). The CDR3 is 15 amino acids.

The rearrangement links TRBV3-1 to TRBJ1-4; possible D gene TRBD1, 5 bases. This CDR3 is built from 13 residues. Germline V CDR1 and CDR2: LGHDT, YNNKEL (reference sequence). Trimming took off 5 bases at V and 7 bases at J, with 11 bases between the two ends. The CDR3 region has the DNA TGTGCCAGCAGCTGGGGCAGCGGTGAAAAACTGTTTTTT. Its protein is CASSWGSGEKLFF.